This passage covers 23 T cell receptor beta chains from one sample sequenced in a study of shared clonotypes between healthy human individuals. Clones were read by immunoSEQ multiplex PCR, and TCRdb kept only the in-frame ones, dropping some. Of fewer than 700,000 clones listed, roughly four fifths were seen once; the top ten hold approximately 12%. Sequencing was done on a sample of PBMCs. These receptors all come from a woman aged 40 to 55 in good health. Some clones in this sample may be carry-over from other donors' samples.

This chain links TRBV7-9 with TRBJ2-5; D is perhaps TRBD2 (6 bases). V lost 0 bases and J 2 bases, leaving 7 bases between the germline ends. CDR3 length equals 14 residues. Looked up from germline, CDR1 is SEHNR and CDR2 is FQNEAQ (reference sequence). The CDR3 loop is CASSLASGQETQYF. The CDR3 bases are TGTGCCAGCAGCTTAGCTAGCGGTCAAGAGACCCAGTACTTC.

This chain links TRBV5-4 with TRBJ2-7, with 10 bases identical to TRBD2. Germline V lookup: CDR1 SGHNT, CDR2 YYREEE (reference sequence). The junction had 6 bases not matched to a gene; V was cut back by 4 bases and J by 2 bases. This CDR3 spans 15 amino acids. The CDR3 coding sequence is TGTGCCAGCAGCCCACCAAGCGGGAGGGCCTACGAGCAGTACTTC. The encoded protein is CASSPPSGRAYEQYF.

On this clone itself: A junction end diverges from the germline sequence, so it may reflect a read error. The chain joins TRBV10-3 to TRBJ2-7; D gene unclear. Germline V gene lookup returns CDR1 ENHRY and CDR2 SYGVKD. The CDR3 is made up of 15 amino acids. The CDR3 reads CASSEGAEVSYEQYF. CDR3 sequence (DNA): TGTGCCAGCAGTGAAGGAGCCGAGGTATCCTACGAGCAGTACTTC.

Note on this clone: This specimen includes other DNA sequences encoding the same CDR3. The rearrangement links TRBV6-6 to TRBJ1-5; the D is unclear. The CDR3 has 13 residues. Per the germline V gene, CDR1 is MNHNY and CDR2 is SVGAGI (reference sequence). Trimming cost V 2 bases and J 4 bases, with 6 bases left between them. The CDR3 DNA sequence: TGTGCCAGCAGTTACGGTCCAAATCAGCCCCAGCATTTT. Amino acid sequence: CASSYGPNQPQHF.

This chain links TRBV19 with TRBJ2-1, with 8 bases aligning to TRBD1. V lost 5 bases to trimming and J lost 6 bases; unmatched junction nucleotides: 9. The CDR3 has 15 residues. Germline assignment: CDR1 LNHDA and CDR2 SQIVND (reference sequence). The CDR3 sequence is CASSGGQALINEQFF. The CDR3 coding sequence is TGTGCCAGTAGTGGGGGACAGGCTCTAATCAATGAGCAGTTCTTC.

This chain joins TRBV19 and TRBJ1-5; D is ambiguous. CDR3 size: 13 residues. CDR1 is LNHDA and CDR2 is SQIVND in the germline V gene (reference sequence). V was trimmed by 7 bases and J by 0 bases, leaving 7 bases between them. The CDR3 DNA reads TGTGCCAGTACGTGGAATAGCAATCAGCCCCAGCATTTT. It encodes CASTWNSNQPQHF.

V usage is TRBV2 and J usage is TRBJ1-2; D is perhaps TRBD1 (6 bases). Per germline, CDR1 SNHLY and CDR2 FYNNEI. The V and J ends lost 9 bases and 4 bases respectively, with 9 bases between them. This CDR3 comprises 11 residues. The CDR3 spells CARYRAYGYTF. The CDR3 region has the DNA TGTGCCAGGTACAGGGCCTATGGCTACACCTTC.

This chain's CDR3 is CASSPIVWTKPSNTGELFF. CDR3 sequence (DNA): TGTGCCAGCAGCCCCATTGTGTGGACCAAACCCTCGAACACCGGGGAGCTGTTTTTT. V usage is TRBV28 and J usage is TRBJ2-2; D call uncertain. The CDR3 loop spans 19 amino acids. V was shortened by 6 bases and J by 0 bases, with 23 bases between the two germline ends. Looked up from germline, CDR1 is MDHEN and CDR2 is SYDVKM.

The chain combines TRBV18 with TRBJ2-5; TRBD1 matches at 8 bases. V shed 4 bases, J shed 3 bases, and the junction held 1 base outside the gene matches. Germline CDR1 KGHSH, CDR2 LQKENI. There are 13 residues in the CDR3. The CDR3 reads CASSRQGKETQYF. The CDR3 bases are TGTGCCAGCTCACGACAGGGGAAAGAGACCCAGTACTTC.

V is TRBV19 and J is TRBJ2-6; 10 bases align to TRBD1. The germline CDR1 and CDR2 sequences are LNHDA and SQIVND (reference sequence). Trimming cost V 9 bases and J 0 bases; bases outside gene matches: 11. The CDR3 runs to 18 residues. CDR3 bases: TGTGCCAGCCAGGGAGCCAGGACAGGGGGCTCTGGGGCCAACGTCCTGACTTTC. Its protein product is CASQGARTGGSGANVLTF.

The CDR3 sequence is CASMKTGGYTEAFF. Here the CDR3 DNA reads TGTGCCAGTATGAAGACAGGGGGGTACACTGAAGCTTTCTTT. This chain links TRBV19 with TRBJ1-1, with 9 bases identical to TRBD1. In germline, CDR1 is LNHDA, CDR2 SQIVND (reference sequence). The V segment lost 7 bases and the J segment 3 bases; nucleotides outside the gene matches: 6. The CDR3 is 14 residues long.

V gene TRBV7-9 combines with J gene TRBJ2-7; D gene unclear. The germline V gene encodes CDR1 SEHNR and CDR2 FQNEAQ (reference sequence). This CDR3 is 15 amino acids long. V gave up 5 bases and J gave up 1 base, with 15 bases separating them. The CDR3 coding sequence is TGTGCCAGCAGCCAAGAAGGAGATGTATCCTACGAGCAGTACTTC. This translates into CASSQEGDVSYEQYF.

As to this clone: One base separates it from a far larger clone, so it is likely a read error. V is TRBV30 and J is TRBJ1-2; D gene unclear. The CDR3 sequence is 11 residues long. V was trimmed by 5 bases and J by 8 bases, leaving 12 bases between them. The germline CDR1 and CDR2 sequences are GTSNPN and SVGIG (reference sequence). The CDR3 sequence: CAWEPSRGYTF. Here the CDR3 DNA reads TGTGCCTGGGAACCCTCCCGGGGCTACACCTTC.

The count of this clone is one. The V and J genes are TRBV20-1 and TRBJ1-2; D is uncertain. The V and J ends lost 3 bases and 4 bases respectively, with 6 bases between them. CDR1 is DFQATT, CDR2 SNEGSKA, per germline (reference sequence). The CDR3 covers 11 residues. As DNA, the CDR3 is TGCAGTGCTAGCCCTCTCTATGGCTACACCTTC. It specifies CSASPLYGYTF.

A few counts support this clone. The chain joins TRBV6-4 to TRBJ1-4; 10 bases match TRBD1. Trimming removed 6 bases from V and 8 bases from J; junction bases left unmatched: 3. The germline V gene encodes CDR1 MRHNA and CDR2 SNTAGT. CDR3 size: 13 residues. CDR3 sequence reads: CASSRDRGEKLFF. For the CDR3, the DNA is TGTGCCAGCAGCCGGGACAGGGGCGAAAAACTGTTTTTT.

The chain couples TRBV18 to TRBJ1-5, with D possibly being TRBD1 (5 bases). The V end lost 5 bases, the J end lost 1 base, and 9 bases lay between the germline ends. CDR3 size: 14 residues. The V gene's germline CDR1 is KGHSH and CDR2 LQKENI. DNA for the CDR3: TGTGCCAGCTCATCGGACATCAGCAATCAGCCCCAGCATTTT. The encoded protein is CASSSDISNQPQHF. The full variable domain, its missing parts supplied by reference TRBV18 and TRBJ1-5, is NAGVMQNPRHLVRRRGQEARLRCSPMKGHSHVYWYRQLPEEGLKFMVYLQKENIIDESGMPKERFSAEFPKEGPSILRIQQVVRGDSAAYFCASSSDISNQPQHFGDGTRLSIL.

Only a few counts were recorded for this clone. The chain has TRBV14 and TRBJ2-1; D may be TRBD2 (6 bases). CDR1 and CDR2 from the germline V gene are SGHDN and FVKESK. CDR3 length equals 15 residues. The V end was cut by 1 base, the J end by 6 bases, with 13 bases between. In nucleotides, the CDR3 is TGTGCCAGCAGCCAAGTCTTAGGAGGGTCCAATGAGCAGTTCTTC. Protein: CASSQVLGGSNEQFF.

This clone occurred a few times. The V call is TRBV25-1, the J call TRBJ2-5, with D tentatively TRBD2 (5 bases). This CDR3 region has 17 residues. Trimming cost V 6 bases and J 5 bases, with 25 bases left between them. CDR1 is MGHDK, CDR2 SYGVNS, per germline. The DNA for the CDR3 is TGTGCCAGCAGGACCCCGTTCCGGGAAGGGCCTCTCGAGACCCAGTACTTC. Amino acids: CASRTPFREGPLETQYF.

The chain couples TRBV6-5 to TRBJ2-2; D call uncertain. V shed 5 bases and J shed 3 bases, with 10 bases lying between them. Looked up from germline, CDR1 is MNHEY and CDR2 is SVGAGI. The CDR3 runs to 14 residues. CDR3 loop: CASSPGRYTGELFF. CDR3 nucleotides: TGTGCCAGCAGTCCTGGGCGGTACACCGGGGAGCTGTTTTTT.

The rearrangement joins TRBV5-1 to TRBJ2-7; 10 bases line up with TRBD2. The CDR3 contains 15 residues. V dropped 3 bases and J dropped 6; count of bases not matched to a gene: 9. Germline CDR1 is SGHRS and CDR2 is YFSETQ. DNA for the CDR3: TGCGCCAGCAGCTCCGCGCTAGCGGGAGTTGTCGAGCAGTACTTC. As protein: CASSSALAGVVEQYF.

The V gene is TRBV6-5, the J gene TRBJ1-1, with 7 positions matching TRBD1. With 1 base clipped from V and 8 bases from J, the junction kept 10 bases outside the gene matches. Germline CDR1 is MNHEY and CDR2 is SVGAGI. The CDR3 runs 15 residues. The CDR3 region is CASSYWGRGRFEAFF. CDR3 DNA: TGTGCCAGCAGTTACTGGGGCAGGGGGAGGTTCGAAGCTTTCTTT.

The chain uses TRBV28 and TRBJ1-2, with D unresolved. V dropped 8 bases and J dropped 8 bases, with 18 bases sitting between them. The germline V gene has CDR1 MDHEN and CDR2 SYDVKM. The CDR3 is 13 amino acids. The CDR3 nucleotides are TGTGCCAGCCTTCGGCCGGGAAGTGAGGGCTACACCTTC. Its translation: CASLRPGSEGYTF.

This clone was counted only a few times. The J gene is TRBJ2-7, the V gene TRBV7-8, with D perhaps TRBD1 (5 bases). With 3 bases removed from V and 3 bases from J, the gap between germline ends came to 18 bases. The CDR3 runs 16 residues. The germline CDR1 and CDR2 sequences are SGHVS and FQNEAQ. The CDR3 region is CASSFRAGPSLYEQYF. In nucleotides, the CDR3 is TGTGCCAGCAGCTTTAGAGCAGGGCCCAGCCTCTACGAGCAGTACTTC.